A selection of T cell receptor beta chains follows, all from one sample in a study of blood T cell repertoires in COVID-19. Profiled with immunoSEQ multiplex PCR; TCRdb holds only in-frame clones, not every one. The sample lists about 200,000 clones, 85% to 90% occurring once. Sequencing was performed on PBMCs or T cells enriched from blood (not recorded which). Receptor source: a woman in her twenties or thirties with acute COVID-19. Each CDR3 is given with its conserved first and last residue. A D gene is named only where the DNA matches it firmly. Part of the rows lack a size; the others show once, few, many or a class for expanded clones.

CDR3aa: CASSPRSNPGNTEAFF
CDR3nt: TGTGCCAGCAGCCCGAGATCGAACCCAGGGAACACTGAAGCTTTCTTT
j_gene: TRBJ1-1
v_gene: TRBV7-8
abundance: once
d_gene: -

CDR3aa: CASSEELGQASPLHF
CDR3nt: TGTGCCAGCAGTGAAGAACTTGGACAGGCTTCACCCCTCCACTTT
j_gene: TRBJ1-6
v_gene: TRBV6-1
abundance: -
d_gene: TRBD1

CDR3aa: CASRLGGNIQYF
CDR3nt: TGTGCCAGCCGCCTAGGAGGAAACATTCAGTACTTC
j_gene: TRBJ2-4
v_gene: TRBV3-1/TRBV3-2
abundance: -
d_gene: -

CDR3aa: CAIGKLARDTGELFF
CDR3nt: TGTGCCATCGGGAAGTTGGCGAGGGACACCGGGGAGCTGTTTTTT
j_gene: TRBJ2-2
v_gene: TRBV10-3
abundance: -
d_gene: -

CDR3aa: CASTGQGAGYEQYF
CDR3nt: TGTGCCAGCACCGGACAGGGGGCTGGGTACGAGCAGTACTTC
j_gene: TRBJ2-7
v_gene: TRBV2
abundance: -
d_gene: TRBD1

CDR3aa: CSVGDTAYEQYF
CDR3nt: TGCAGCGTAGGGGACACCGCCTACGAGCAGTACTTC
j_gene: TRBJ2-7
v_gene: TRBV29-1
abundance: -
d_gene: -

CDR3aa: CASSPTTGGLDGYTF
CDR3nt: TGTGCCAGCTCACCGACGACAGGGGGCCTAGATGGCTACACCTTC
j_gene: TRBJ1-2
v_gene: TRBV18
abundance: once
d_gene: TRBD1

CDR3aa: CASSWTGSYNEQFF
CDR3nt: TGCGCCAGCAGCTGGACAGGATCCTACAATGAGCAGTTCTTC
j_gene: TRBJ2-1
v_gene: TRBV10-1
abundance: -
d_gene: TRBD1

CDR3aa: CSVGLTGLYGYTF
CDR3nt: TGCAGCGTTGGTCTTACGGGTTTGTATGGCTACACCTTC
j_gene: TRBJ1-2
v_gene: TRBV29-1
abundance: -
d_gene: -

CDR3aa: CASSEGLSTINLPYEQYF
CDR3nt: TGTGCCAGCAGCGAAGGACTGTCTACCATTAACCTCCCCTACGAGCAGTACTTC
j_gene: TRBJ2-7
v_gene: TRBV9
abundance: -
d_gene: -

CDR3aa: CASSYRFSSPLHF
CDR3nt: TGTGCCAGCAGTTACCGCTTTAGTTCACCCCTCCACTTT
j_gene: TRBJ1-6
v_gene: TRBV6-5
abundance: -
d_gene: -

CDR3aa: CASSIPGNAGELFF
CDR3nt: TGTGCCAGTAGTATCCCAGGGAACGCCGGGGAGCTGTTTTTT
j_gene: TRBJ2-2
v_gene: TRBV19
abundance: -
d_gene: -

CDR3aa: CASSTLAGMWEQYF
CDR3nt: TGTGCCAGCAGCACCCTAGCGGGGATGTGGGAGCAGTACTTC
j_gene: TRBJ2-7
v_gene: TRBV27
abundance: -
d_gene: TRBD2

CDR3aa: CASSFGDLGGALTGELFF
CDR3nt: TGCGCCAGCAGCTTTGGCGACTTAGGGGGGGCTCTGACCGGGGAGCTGTTTTTT
j_gene: TRBJ2-2
v_gene: TRBV5-1
abundance: -
d_gene: -

CDR3aa: CASSEAGQGTEAFF
CDR3nt: TGTGCCAGCAGTGAAGCGGGGCAGGGCACTGAAGCTTTCTTT
j_gene: TRBJ1-1
v_gene: TRBV2
abundance: -
d_gene: -

CDR3aa: CASSLSTVAGLHF
CDR3nt: TGTGCCAGCAGTTTATCCACCGTAGCAGGGCTCCACTTT
j_gene: TRBJ1-6
v_gene: TRBV12-3/TRBV12-4
abundance: -
d_gene: -

CDR3aa: CAWRAGSREQYF
CDR3nt: TGTGCCTGGAGGGCAGGATCTCGGGAGCAGTACTTC
j_gene: TRBJ2-7
v_gene: TRBV30
abundance: -
d_gene: -

CDR3aa: CASSGLTRETQYF
CDR3nt: TGTGCCAGCTCAGGACTAACTAGAGAGACCCAGTACTTC
j_gene: TRBJ2-5
v_gene: TRBV12-3/TRBV12-4
abundance: few
d_gene: -

CDR3aa: CASHLQGFGTGELFF
CDR3nt: TGTGCCAGCCATCTACAGGGTTTTGGCACCGGGGAGCTGTTTTTT
j_gene: TRBJ2-2
v_gene: TRBV11-2
abundance: -
d_gene: -

CDR3aa: CASSLAGVDNEQFF
CDR3nt: TGTGCCAGTAGTTTAGCGGGGGTGGATAATGAGCAGTTCTTC
j_gene: TRBJ2-1
v_gene: TRBV19
abundance: -
d_gene: TRBD2

CDR3aa: CASSKATGGWQPQHF
CDR3nt: TGTGCCAGCAGCAAAGCGACAGGGGGATGGCAGCCCCAGCATTTT
j_gene: TRBJ1-5
v_gene: TRBV21-1
abundance: once
d_gene: -

CDR3aa: CASSLGLAGVGKTQYF
CDR3nt: TGTGCCAGCAGCCTGGGACTAGCGGGGGTGGGAAAGACCCAGTACTTC
j_gene: TRBJ2-5
v_gene: TRBV7-2
abundance: -
d_gene: TRBD2

CDR3aa: CASSRTAGREEQYF
CDR3nt: TGCGCCAGCAGCCGGACCGCAGGCCGGGAAGAGCAGTACTTC
j_gene: TRBJ2-7
v_gene: TRBV5-1
abundance: -
d_gene: -

CDR3aa: CASSKAGGGEGANTEAFF
CDR3nt: TGTGCCAGCAGCAAAGCCGGGGGGGGCGAGGGCGCGAACACTGAAGCTTTCTTT
j_gene: TRBJ1-1
v_gene: TRBV4-2
abundance: -
d_gene: -

CDR3aa: CSAFYEGYTF
CDR3nt: TGCAGTGCTTTCTATGAGGGCTACACCTTC
j_gene: TRBJ1-2
v_gene: TRBV20-1
abundance: -
d_gene: -

CDR3aa: CASSLTSGAETQYF
CDR3nt: TGTGCCAGCAGCTTGACTAGCGGGGCGGAGACCCAGTACTTC
j_gene: TRBJ2-5
v_gene: TRBV13
abundance: -
d_gene: TRBD2

CDR3aa: CASSPIHLQGLDEKLFF
CDR3nt: TGTGCCAGCAGTCCTATCCACCTACAGGGGCTGGATGAAAAACTGTTTTTT
j_gene: TRBJ1-4
v_gene: TRBV27
abundance: -
d_gene: TRBD1

CDR3aa: CASSLTYRGDYNEQFF
CDR3nt: TGTGCCAGCAGCTTAACGTACCGGGGGGACTACAATGAGCAGTTCTTC
j_gene: TRBJ2-1
v_gene: TRBV7-3
abundance: -
d_gene: TRBD2

CDR3aa: CASSPGSRGETDTQYF
CDR3nt: TGTGCCAGCAGCCCAGGTTCCAGGGGCGAGACAGATACGCAGTATTTT
j_gene: TRBJ2-3
v_gene: TRBV5-4
abundance: -
d_gene: -

CDR3aa: CASSWLIAGGTDTQYF
CDR3nt: TGCGCCAGCAGCTGGCTCATAGCGGGGGGGACAGATACGCAGTATTTT
j_gene: TRBJ2-3
v_gene: TRBV5-1
abundance: -
d_gene: TRBD2

CDR3aa: CASSLIPRGAVLNEQFF
CDR3nt: TGTGCCAGCAGCCTTATCCCCAGGGGGGCAGTCCTCAATGAGCAGTTCTTC
j_gene: TRBJ2-1
v_gene: TRBV7-2
abundance: few
d_gene: -

CDR3aa: CAWSYSMNTEAFF
CDR3nt: TGTGCCTGGAGTTACAGCATGAACACTGAAGCTTTCTTT
j_gene: TRBJ1-1
v_gene: TRBV30
abundance: -
d_gene: -

CDR3aa: CASSLYTSGGSGYTF
CDR3nt: TGTGCCAGCAGCTTATACACGTCCGGAGGATCCGGCTACACCTTC
j_gene: TRBJ1-2
v_gene: TRBV7-2
abundance: -
d_gene: -

CDR3aa: CASSLYGTGGTEAFF
CDR3nt: TGTGCCAGCAGCTTGTACGGGACAGGGGGCACTGAAGCTTTCTTT
j_gene: TRBJ1-1
v_gene: TRBV5-6
abundance: -
d_gene: TRBD1

CDR3aa: CASSPGTSADTQYF
CDR3nt: TGTGCCAGCAGCCCCGGGACTAGCGCAGATACGCAGTATTTT
j_gene: TRBJ2-3
v_gene: TRBV9
abundance: -
d_gene: TRBD2

CDR3aa: CASRKTGYMNTEAFF
CDR3nt: TGTGCCAGCAGGAAGACAGGGTACATGAACACTGAAGCTTTCTTT
j_gene: TRBJ1-1
v_gene: TRBV7-2
abundance: few
d_gene: TRBD1

CDR3aa: CASSLYRQTHSNQPQHF
CDR3nt: TGTGCCAGCTCACTTTACCGACAGACGCATAGCAATCAGCCCCAGCATTTT
j_gene: TRBJ1-5
v_gene: TRBV18
abundance: -
d_gene: -

CDR3aa: CASSLVEVGTVSNTEAFF
CDR3nt: TGTGCCAGCAGCTTAGTAGAGGTGGGGACAGTTTCGAACACTGAAGCTTTCTTT
j_gene: TRBJ1-1
v_gene: TRBV7-6
abundance: -
d_gene: TRBD1

CDR3aa: CASSPDRGAYNEQFF
CDR3nt: TGTGCCAGCAGCCCGGACAGGGGAGCCTACAATGAGCAGTTCTTC
j_gene: TRBJ2-1
v_gene: TRBV3-1/TRBV3-2
abundance: -
d_gene: TRBD1

CDR3aa: CASSLISLQETQYF
CDR3nt: TGTGCCAGCAGCTTAATCTCCCTCCAAGAGACCCAGTACTTC
j_gene: TRBJ2-5
v_gene: TRBV7-2
abundance: -
d_gene: -

CDR3aa: CASSRSGTGNTGELFF
CDR3nt: TGCGCCAGCAGCCGTTCCGGGACAGGGAACACCGGGGAGCTGTTTTTT
j_gene: TRBJ2-2
v_gene: TRBV4-1
abundance: -
d_gene: TRBD1

CDR3aa: CASSHAGLNQPQHF
CDR3nt: TGTGCCAGTAGTCATGCAGGACTGAATCAGCCCCAGCATTTT
j_gene: TRBJ1-5
v_gene: TRBV19
abundance: -
d_gene: -

CDR3aa: CASSQGATNEKLFF
CDR3nt: TGTGCCAGCAGCCAAGGGGCGACTAATGAAAAACTGTTTTTT
j_gene: TRBJ1-4
v_gene: TRBV3-1/TRBV3-2
abundance: -
d_gene: -

CDR3aa: CASRDGRAAYNEQFF
CDR3nt: TGTGCCAGCAGGGATGGGCGGGCGGCGTACAATGAGCAGTTCTTC
j_gene: TRBJ2-1
v_gene: TRBV28
abundance: once
d_gene: -

CDR3aa: CASSLDRGNGYTF
CDR3nt: TGTGCCAGCAGTCTTGACAGGGGGAATGGCTACACCTTC
j_gene: TRBJ1-2
v_gene: TRBV27
abundance: -
d_gene: TRBD1

CDR3aa: CSASTGGGNNEQFF
CDR3nt: TGCAGTGCTAGTACTGGCGGGGGGAACAATGAGCAGTTCTTC
j_gene: TRBJ2-1
v_gene: TRBV20-1
abundance: -
d_gene: TRBD2

CDR3aa: CASSLNRGDDEAFF
CDR3nt: TGTGCCAGCAGCTTGAACAGGGGCGACGATGAAGCTTTCTTT
j_gene: TRBJ1-1
v_gene: TRBV11-2
abundance: -
d_gene: TRBD1

CDR3aa: CASSEPGGDGYTF
CDR3nt: TGTGCCAGCAGTGAGCCTGGGGGGGATGGCTACACCTTC
j_gene: TRBJ1-2
v_gene: TRBV2
abundance: few
d_gene: -

CDR3aa: CARCGGGVYGYTF
CDR3nt: TGTGCCAGATGTGGAGGGGGGGTCTATGGCTACACCTTC
j_gene: TRBJ1-2
v_gene: TRBV13
abundance: -
d_gene: -

CDR3aa: CSVLTGTQEPYEQYF
CDR3nt: TGCAGCGTGTTGACCGGGACTCAAGAGCCCTACGAGCAGTACTTC
j_gene: TRBJ2-7
v_gene: TRBV29-1
abundance: -
d_gene: -

CDR3aa: CASSLQGDTGELFF
CDR3nt: TGTGCCAGCAGCCTTCAAGGGGACACCGGGGAGCTGTTTTTT
j_gene: TRBJ2-2
v_gene: TRBV2
abundance: -
d_gene: -

CDR3aa: CASSPQGKYTEAFF
CDR3nt: TGTGCCAGCAGCCCACAGGGAAAATACACTGAAGCTTTCTTT
j_gene: TRBJ1-1
v_gene: TRBV6-2/TRBV6-3
abundance: -
d_gene: -

CDR3aa: CASSFRPIGMNTEAFF
CDR3nt: TGTGCCAGCAGCTTTCGACCTATCGGGATGAACACTGAAGCTTTCTTT
j_gene: TRBJ1-1
v_gene: TRBV11-2
abundance: -
d_gene: -